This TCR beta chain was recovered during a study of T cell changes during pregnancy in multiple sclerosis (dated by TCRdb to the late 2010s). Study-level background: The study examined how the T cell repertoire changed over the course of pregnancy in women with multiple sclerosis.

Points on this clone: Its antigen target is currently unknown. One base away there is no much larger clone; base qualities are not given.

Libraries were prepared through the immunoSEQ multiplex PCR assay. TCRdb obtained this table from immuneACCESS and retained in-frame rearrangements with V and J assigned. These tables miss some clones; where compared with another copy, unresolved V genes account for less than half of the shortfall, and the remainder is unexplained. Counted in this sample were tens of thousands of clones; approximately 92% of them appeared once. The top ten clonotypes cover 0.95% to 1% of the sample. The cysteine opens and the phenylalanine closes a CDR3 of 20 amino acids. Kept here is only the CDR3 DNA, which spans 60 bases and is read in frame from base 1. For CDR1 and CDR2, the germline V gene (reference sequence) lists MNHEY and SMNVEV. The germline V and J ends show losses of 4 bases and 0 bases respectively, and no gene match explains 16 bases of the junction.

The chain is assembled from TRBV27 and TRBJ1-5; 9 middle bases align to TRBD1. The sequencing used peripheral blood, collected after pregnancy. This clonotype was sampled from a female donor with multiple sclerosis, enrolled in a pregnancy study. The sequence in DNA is TGTGCCAGCAGTTCACAGGGGGCCCGGGGGAGTAGGGGTAGCAATCAGCCCCAGCATTTT. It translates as CASSSQGARGSRGSNQPQHF.